The clone carrying this TCR beta chain was seen a handful of times. This CDR3 has 13 residues. Germline loops: CDR1 SQVTM, CDR2 ANQGSEA. With V trimmed by 5 bases and J by 2 bases, 2 bases remained unmatched. Generated by immunoSEQ multiplex PCR, the TCRdb table keeps only in-frame clones and is missing some. The table has 100,000 to 150,000 clones, approximately 90% seen once. This sample was taken from a study of blood T cell repertoires in COVID-19. As for the study in general: The origin of the acute and convalescent COVID-19 samples was the United States, Italy and Spain. T cells, B-cell-depleted T cells, or PBMCs provided the cDNA or gDNA that served as material.

The source material was peripheral blood. V is TRBV29-1 and J is TRBJ2-1, with 8 positions matching TRBD1. The sequence came from a man in his 70s with active COVID-19. The CDR3 is CSVHRGAYNEQFF. The DNA of the CDR3 is TGCAGCGTTCACAGGGGGGCCTACAATGAGCAGTTCTTC.